The subject of this entry is one T cell receptor (beta chain). This record belongs to a study of shared clonotypes between healthy human individuals. CDR1 and CDR2 (germline): GTSNPN, SVGIG (reference sequence). This CDR3 is built from 15 residues. The V gene end was trimmed by 2 bases and the J gene end by 0 bases; junction bases not matched to a gene: 6. Recent acute infections and vaccinations were absent in the healthy HIV-negative adult donors. It was around 190 ng DNA, 25,000 to 35,000 T cell genomes, that sorted-subset replicate PCRs used. Clones were sequenced by immunoSEQ multiplex PCR, and TCRdb holds only the in-frame ones, with some missing. The sample consists of 2 million to 3 million clones, approximately 94% of them appearing once.

The rearrangement uses TRBV30 and TRBJ2-7, with 8 bases matching TRBD2. The sample was naive CD4+ T cells sorted from blood. Documented subset: CD45RA+ positively selected. The clonotype was recovered from a man between 18 and 29 years old in good health. Here the CDR3 reads CAWSPSGGSSYEQYF. In DNA form, the CDR3 reads TGTGCCTGGAGTCCCAGCGGGGGCTCCTCCTACGAGCAGTACTTC.